This TCR beta chain was sequenced in a study of T cell responses to AZD1222 COVID-19 vaccine. For this clone: Its antigen is not identified.

Clones were read by immunoSEQ multiplex PCR, and TCRdb kept only the in-frame ones, dropping some. The data show about 150,000 clones, around 88% seen once. V dropped 6 bases and J dropped 2 bases, with 13 bases sitting between them. CDR3 length equals 14 residues. Germline CDR1 MNHEY, CDR2 SVGAGI. Study findings and constraints: Repertoires were obtained only post-peak T cell response. The donors showed a predominance of white British ancestry and of females, with possible underestimation of clonal diversity. Spike-specific TCRs gained breadth and depth after people received two AZD1222 doses.

The sequence came from an adult in good health. The V and J genes are TRBV6-5 and TRBJ2-5; D ambiguous. The starting material was peripheral blood, obtained on day 0 of MenACWY control vaccination. In DNA, the CDR3 is TGTGCCAGCAGCAGGACGCGAATTCAAGAGACCCAGTACTTC. Its protein is CASSRTRIQETQYF.